The present entry profiles one T cell receptor beta chain with its context. This sample stems from a study of cytomegalovirus exposure and HLA in healthy donors. CDR1 LGHNT and CDR2 FRNRAP come from the germline V gene. Trimming took 6 bases from V and 1 from J, leaving 14 bases between them. There are 15 residues in the CDR3. PCR was performed using 60 Vbeta and 13 Jbeta primers. Libraries were prepared by immunoSEQ multiplex PCR; TCRdb keeps only in-frame clonotypes and omits some of them. The profile covers some 180,000 clones, with 60% to 85% appearing a single time and approximately 2.9% taken by the ten largest.

This clonotype originated in a male donor in good health and CMV-seronegative. Sequencing input: PBMCs. The chain is built from TRBV12-5 and TRBJ2-3, with TRBD2 as a possible D gene (5 bases). The CDR3 here is CASGWRSSGTDTQYF. The CDR3 bases are TGTGCTAGTGGCTGGAGGAGCTCGGGCACAGATACGCAGTATTTT.